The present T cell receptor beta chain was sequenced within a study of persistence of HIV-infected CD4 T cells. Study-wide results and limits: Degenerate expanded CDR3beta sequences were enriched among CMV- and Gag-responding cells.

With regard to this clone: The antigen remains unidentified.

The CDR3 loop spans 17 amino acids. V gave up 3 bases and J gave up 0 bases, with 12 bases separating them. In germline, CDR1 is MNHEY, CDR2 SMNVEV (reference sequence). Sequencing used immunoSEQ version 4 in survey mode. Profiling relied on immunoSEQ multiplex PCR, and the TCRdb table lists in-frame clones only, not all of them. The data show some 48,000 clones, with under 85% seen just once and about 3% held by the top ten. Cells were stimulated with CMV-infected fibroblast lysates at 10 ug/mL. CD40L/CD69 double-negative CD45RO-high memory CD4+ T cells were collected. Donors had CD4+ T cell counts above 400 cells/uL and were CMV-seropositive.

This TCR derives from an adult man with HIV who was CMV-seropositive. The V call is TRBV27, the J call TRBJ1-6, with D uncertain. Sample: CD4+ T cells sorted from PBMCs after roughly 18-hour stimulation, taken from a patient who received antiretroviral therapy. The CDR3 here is CASSFGPSSSYNSPLHF. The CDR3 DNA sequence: TGTGCCAGCAGTTTTGGACCTAGCAGCTCCTATAATTCACCCCTCCACTTT.